The clone carrying this T cell receptor beta chain was detected only once. This sample was taken from a study of chemoradiotherapy in HPV16-positive cancers. Profiled with immunoSEQ multiplex PCR; TCRdb holds only in-frame clones, not every one. The sample comprises thousands of clones, 78% of which are singletons, and 15% to 20% rests with the top ten. Germline CDR1 reads LNHNV; CDR2 reads YYDKDF (reference sequence). CDR3 length: 17 residues. Trimming stripped 5 bases from V and 0 bases from J, with 17 bases between. This material was obtained from a patient who underwent chemoradiotherapy. V and J are TRBV15 and TRBJ1-3; D unresolved. The receptor was isolated from a human donor with HPV-associated anogenital cancer. CDR3 bases: TGTGCCACCAGCCGAAAGATACAGCGCAACTCTGGAAACACCATATATTTT. This sequence encodes CATSRKIQRNSGNTIYF.